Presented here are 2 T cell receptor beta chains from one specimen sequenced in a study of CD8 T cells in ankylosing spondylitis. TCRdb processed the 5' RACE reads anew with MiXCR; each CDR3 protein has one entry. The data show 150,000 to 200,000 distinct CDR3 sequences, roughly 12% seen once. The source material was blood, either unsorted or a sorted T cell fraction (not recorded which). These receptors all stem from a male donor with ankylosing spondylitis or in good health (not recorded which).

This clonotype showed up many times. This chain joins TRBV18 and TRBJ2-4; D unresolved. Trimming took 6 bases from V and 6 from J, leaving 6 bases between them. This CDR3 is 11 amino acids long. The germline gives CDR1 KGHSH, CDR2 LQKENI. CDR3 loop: CASSDVNIQYF. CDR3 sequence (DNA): TGTGCCAGCTCCGACGTAAACATTCAGTACTTC.

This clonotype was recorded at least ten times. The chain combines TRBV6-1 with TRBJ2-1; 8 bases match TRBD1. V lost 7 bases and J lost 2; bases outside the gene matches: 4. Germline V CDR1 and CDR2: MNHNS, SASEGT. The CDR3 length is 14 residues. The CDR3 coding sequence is TGTGCCAGCACCGAACAGGGGGCCTACAATGAGCAGTTCTTC. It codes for CASTEQGAYNEQFF.